This TCR beta chain was recorded in a study of cytomegalovirus exposure and HLA in healthy donors. PCR primers comprised 60 Vbeta and 13 Jbeta primers. The table came from immunoSEQ multiplex PCR; TCRdb's copy has only in-frame clones and leaves some out. Of some 180,000 clones in the sample, about 9% were seen once. The length of the CDR3 is 14 residues. Germline lookup yields CDR1 SEHNR and CDR2 FQNEAQ (reference sequence). With 2 bases removed from V and 6 bases from J, the gap between germline ends came to 10 bases. All the people who gave samples were healthy bone marrow donors. This clone was picked up a small number of times.

The sequencing input was PBMCs. The rearrangement uses TRBV7-9 and TRBJ1-4, with D tentatively TRBD1 (6 bases). The source is a woman in her 30s in good health and CMV-seropositive. This CDR3 reads CASSLRAGDEKLFF. The DNA for the CDR3 is TGTGCCAGCAGCTTAAGAGCAGGGGATGAAAAACTGTTTTTT.